The rows below give T cell receptor beta chains drawn from one sample of a study of shared clonotypes between healthy human individuals. Produced via immunoSEQ multiplex PCR; TCRdb's table is partial and in-frame only. Seen here are more than 550,000 clones, 72% observed once, and the top ten hold 1.8%. Sequenced material: memory CD4+ T cells sorted from blood. Source of these receptors: a woman under 40 in good health. Each CDR3 is given with its conserved first and last residue. The D gene is left open where the match is weak. Clone size appears in some rows only: once, few, many, or a class for an expanded clone.

>TRBD2|TRBJ2-2|TRBV11-2|-
CASSPRPGTSSTGELFF
TGTGCCAGCAGCCCCCGCCCCGGGACTAGCAGCACCGGGGAGCTGTTTTTT
>TRBD2|TRBJ2-7|TRBV6-1|-
CASSLAGGPEEQYF
TGTGCCAGCAGTTTAGCGGGAGGGCCGGAAGAGCAGTACTTC
>-|TRBJ1-6|TRBV4-1|-
CASSQDAFAQYNSPLHF
TGCGCCAGCAGCCAAGATGCCTTTGCGCAGTATAATTCACCCCTCCACTTT
>TRBD2|TRBJ2-7|TRBV18|-
CASSPKSGRAHEQYF
TGTGCCAGCTCTCCGAAAAGCGGGAGGGCCCACGAGCAGTACTTC
>-|TRBJ2-3|TRBV19|-
CASSTDFSTQYF
TGTGCCAGTAGTACTGACTTCTCTACGCAGTATTTT
>-|TRBJ1-2|TRBV28|-
CASTKDTNGYTF
TGTGCCAGCACCAAGGACACAAATGGCTACACCTTC
>-|TRBJ1-2|TRBV5-5|few
CASSSDLGRRYGYTF
TGTGCCAGCAGCTCAGACCTCGGACGGCGATATGGCTACACCTTC
>TRBD1|TRBJ1-5|TRBV10-2|-
CASRARDRGHQPQHF
TGCGCCAGCAGGGCCCGGGACAGGGGGCATCAGCCCCAGCATTTT
>-|TRBJ2-1|TRBV21-1|-
CASSKDGIMGETQGGNEQFF
TGTGCCAGCAGCAAAGACGGTATCATGGGGGAAACCCAAGGGGGCAATGAGCAGTTCTTC
>TRBD1|TRBJ2-7|TRBV5-4|-
CASSPRDRPYEQYF
TGTGCCAGCAGTCCTCGGGACAGGCCCTACGAGCAGTACTTC
>TRBD2|TRBJ2-1|TRBV5-8|-
CASSWDGGGYNEQFF
TGTGCCAGCAGCTGGGACGGGGGGGGCTACAATGAGCAGTTCTTC
>-|TRBJ2-6|TRBV7-2|-
CASKAQSSGANVLTF
TGTGCCAGCAAAGCTCAGAGCTCTGGGGCCAACGTCCTGACTTTC
>TRBD1|TRBJ2-7|TRBV18|-
CASSPETGKNGEQYF
TGTGCCAGCTCACCCGAGACAGGGAAAAACGGCGAGCAGTACTTC
>TRBD1|TRBJ2-2|TRBV27|-
CASSFGQGSRDTGELFF
TGTGCCAGCAGTTTTGGACAGGGGTCTAGGGACACCGGGGAGCTGTTTTTT
>-|TRBJ1-2|TRBV5-4|-
CASSLSDGYGYTF
TGTGCCAGCAGCTTGTCGGACGGCTATGGCTACACCTTC
>-|TRBJ1-2|TRBV28|-
CASSLDEVRGYTF
TGTGCCAGCAGTTTAGACGAAGTCCGAGGCTACACCTTC
>-|TRBJ2-1|TRBV20-1|-
CSASHNEQFF
TGCAGTGCCTCACACAATGAGCAGTTCTTC
>-|TRBJ2-5|TRBV5-4|few
CASSLGGTQETQYF
TGTGCCAGCAGCTTGGGGGGGACACAAGAGACCCAGTACTTC